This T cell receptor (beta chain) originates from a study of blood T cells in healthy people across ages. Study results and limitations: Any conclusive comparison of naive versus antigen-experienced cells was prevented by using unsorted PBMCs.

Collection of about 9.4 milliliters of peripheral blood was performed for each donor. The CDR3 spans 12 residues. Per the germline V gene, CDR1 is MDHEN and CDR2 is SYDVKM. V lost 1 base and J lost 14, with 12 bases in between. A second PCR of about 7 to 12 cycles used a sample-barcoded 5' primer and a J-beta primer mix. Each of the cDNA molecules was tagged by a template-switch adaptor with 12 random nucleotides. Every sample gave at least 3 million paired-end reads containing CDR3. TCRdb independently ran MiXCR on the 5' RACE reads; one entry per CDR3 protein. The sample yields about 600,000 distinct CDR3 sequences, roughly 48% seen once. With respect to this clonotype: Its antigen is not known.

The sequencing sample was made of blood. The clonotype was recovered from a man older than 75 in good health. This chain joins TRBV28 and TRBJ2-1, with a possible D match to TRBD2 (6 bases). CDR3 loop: CASSLFGGKKFF. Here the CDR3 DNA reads TGTGCCAGCAGTTTATTTGGAGGGAAGAAGTTCTTC. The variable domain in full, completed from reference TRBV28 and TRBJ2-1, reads DVKVTQSSRYLVKRTGEKVFLECVQDMDHENMFWYRQDPGLGLRLIYFSYDVKMKEKGDIPEGYSVSREKKERFSLILESASTNQTSMYLCASSLFGGKKFFGPGTRLTVL.